These T cell receptor beta chains were read from a single sample in a study of blood T cell repertoires in COVID-19. Method: immunoSEQ multiplex PCR; TCRdb's copy keeps in-frame clones and lacks some. The sample holds 200,000 to 250,000 clones; about nine tenths are singletons and the top ten take around 1.7%. The specimen sequenced was PBMCs or T cells enriched from blood (not recorded which). Receptors originate from a man between 40 and 49 years old who had recovered from COVID-19. Both conserved end residues are part of each CDR3. D genes are given only for firm matches. Not every row has a clone size; where given, it reads once, few, many or a size class.

J,D,V,size,DNA,CDR3
TRBJ2-6,TRBD2,TRBV5-4,NA,TGTGCCAGCAGCTTGGAGGGGCTAGCGGGGTCCTCTGGGGCCAACGTCCTGACTTTC,CASSLEGLAGSSGANVLTF
TRBJ2-1,TRBD2,TRBV11-2,NA,TGTGCCAGCAGCCCGACTAGCGGGGGGGCATTTGAGCAGTTCTTC,CASSPTSGGAFEQFF
TRBJ1-2,TRBD1,TRBV4-1,once,TGCGCCAGCAGCCGGGGACAGGGGGAGAACTATGGCTACACCTTC,CASSRGQGENYGYTF
TRBJ2-2,NA,TRBV14,once,TGTGCCAGCAGCCCCCGACTAGAGCCCGGGGAGCTGTTTTTT,CASSPRLEPGELFF
TRBJ2-3,TRBD2,TRBV30,once,TGTGCCTGGAGCCTAGCGGGGGTCACAGATACGCAGTATTTT,CAWSLAGVTDTQYF
TRBJ2-3,TRBD2,TRBV18,NA,TGTGCCAGCTCACCAGCGGGGGGAGGCACAGATACGCAGTATTTT,CASSPAGGGTDTQYF
TRBJ1-2,NA,TRBV19,NA,TGTGCCAGTAGTCGGACACGGAACTATGGCTACACCTTC,CASSRTRNYGYTF
TRBJ1-6,TRBD1,TRBV9,NA,TGTGCCAGCAGCTCTGGGACAGGGTGGAATAATTCACCCCTCCACTTT,CASSSGTGWNNSPLHF
TRBJ2-1,NA,TRBV11-2,NA,TGTGCCAGCAGCTTTGCCGGGGGTTACAATGAGCAGTTCTTC,CASSFAGGYNEQFF
TRBJ1-5,TRBD1,TRBV25-1,NA,TGTGCCAGCAGTTCTGTCGACAGGGAGGATCAGCCCCAGCATTTT,CASSSVDREDQPQHF
TRBJ2-1,TRBD2,TRBV19,NA,TGTGCCAGTAGTATAGTAGGAGCGGGGGGATACAATGAGCAGTTCTTC,CASSIVGAGGYNEQFF
TRBJ2-5,NA,TRBV10-3,NA,TGTGCCATCAGCTCTTCCCAACAGGGAAAAGAGACCCAGTACTTC,CAISSSQQGKETQYF
TRBJ2-1,TRBD2,TRBV14,once,TGTGCCAGCAGCCCAAGGACTAGTTTCTACAATGAGCAGTTCTTC,CASSPRTSFYNEQFF
TRBJ2-2,TRBD2,TRBV23-1,NA,TGCGCCAGCAGTCAATTCGGTAACCTAGCGGGAGGTGTTCCCGGGGAGCTGTTTTTT,CASSQFGNLAGGVPGELFF
TRBJ1-1,NA,TRBV7-8,few,TGTGCCAGCAGCTTAGCCGGGTATGGTGAAGCTTTCTTT,CASSLAGYGEAFF
TRBJ1-3,TRBD1,TRBV10-3,NA,TGTGCCATCAGTGGCGGAGGGGACAGGGGTAGCACTGGAAACACCATATATTTT,CAISGGGDRGSTGNTIYF
TRBJ2-1,TRBD2,TRBV5-1,NA,TGCGCCAGCAGCTTGGTCCTCGGGGGGGCCGGTGAGCAGTTCTTC,CASSLVLGGAGEQFF